The 27 T cell receptor beta chains reported below all come from one sample, sequenced in a study of CD8 T cells in Susac syndrome. After extraction with the RNeasy kit, 0.5 to 1 ug of the RNA was reverse transcribed using random hexamers. TCRdb recomputed calls from the immunoSEQ multiplex PCR reads with MiXCR, one row per CDR3 protein. The profile shows around 150,000 distinct CDR3 sequences, about 95% of them singletons. Sequencing was performed on CD8+ T cells from PBMCs. Receptors were obtained from a human donor with Susac syndrome.

The chain couples TRBV12-3 or TRBV12-4 to TRBJ1-4; tentative D call: TRBD1 (6 bases). Trimming pared 6 bases from V and 0 bases from J, leaving 14 bases between. This CDR3 is 16 amino acids long. CDR3: CASSLDSPSTNEKLFF. CDR3 bases: TGTGCCAGCAGCCTGGACAGTCCCTCAACTAATGAAAAACTGTTTTTT.

The chain uses TRBV28 and TRBJ1-1, with D unresolved. CDR1 is MDHEN and CDR2 is SYDVKM in the germline V gene. CDR3 length: 12 residues. The V gene lost 6 bases and the J gene lost 7 bases, with 12 bases spanning the gap. The chain's CDR3 is CASRFAGSEAFF. DNA for the CDR3: TGTGCCAGCAGGTTCGCAGGAAGTGAAGCTTTCTTT.

This clonotype was found a few times. V usage is TRBV6-5 and J usage is TRBJ2-3; 11 bases are shared with TRBD2. The length of the CDR3 is 15 residues. V lost 6 bases and J lost 1; bases outside the gene matches: 3. CDR1 and CDR2 from the germline V gene are MNHEY and SVGAGI. The CDR3 spells CASRTGLAGTDTQYF. The CDR3 DNA reads TGTGCCAGCAGAACGGGACTAGCGGGCACAGATACGCAGTATTTT.

This rearrangement joins TRBV13 to TRBJ2-1; the match to TRBD2 covers 8 bases. This CDR3 is built from 15 residues. CDR1 and CDR2 (germline): PRHDT, FYEKMQ (reference sequence). With V trimmed by 1 base and J by 7 bases, 6 bases remained unmatched. CDR3 residues: CASSLVTGGANEQFF. The DNA of the CDR3 is TGTGCCAGCAGCTTAGTAACGGGAGGGGCGAATGAGCAGTTCTTC.

In its sample, this clonotype was seen a few times. This chain links TRBV27 with TRBJ1-5; D call uncertain. CDR3 length equals 12 residues. V was shortened by 3 bases and J by 0 bases, with 0 bases between the two germline ends. The germline CDR1 and CDR2 sequences are MNHEY and SMNVEV (reference sequence). CDR3: CASSFSNQPQHF. CDR3 DNA sequence: TGTGCCAGCAGTTTTAGCAATCAGCCCCAGCATTTT.

The V gene is TRBV29-1, the J gene TRBJ1-1, with a possible D match to TRBD1 (6 bases). The V end was cut by 4 bases, the J end by 5 bases, with 8 bases between. Germline lookup yields CDR1 SQVTM and CDR2 ANQGSEA. The CDR3 sequence is 11 residues long. CDR3 residues: CSVVRGTEAFF. CDR3 DNA sequence: TGCAGCGTTGTGAGGGGGACTGAAGCTTTCTTT.

The table lists this clonotype with a count of one. V and J are TRBV4-1 and TRBJ1-5; perhaps TRBD1 as D (6 bases). CDR1 is MGHRA, CDR2 YSYEKL, per germline. V dropped 4 bases and J dropped 5 bases, with 15 bases sitting between them. The CDR3 runs to 15 residues. CDR3 sequence (DNA): TGCGCCAGCAGCCCCCTCGGGGGGCAATATCAGCCCCAGCATTTT. It yields the protein CASSPLGGQYQPQHF.

The chain joins TRBV16 to TRBJ1-1; tentatively, D is TRBD1 (5 bases). V lost 2 bases, J lost 2 bases, and 15 bases lay in between. The CDR3 loop spans 16 amino acids. Germline-derived CDR1 and CDR2 are KGHSY and FQNENV. The CDR3 reads CASSQVRAGPNTEAFF. CDR3 DNA: TGTGCCAGCAGCCAAGTCAGGGCAGGACCCAACACTGAAGCTTTCTTT.

The V gene is TRBV3-1, the J gene TRBJ2-3; D remains ambiguous. V dropped 4 bases and J dropped 3 bases, with 17 bases sitting between them. This CDR3 contains 16 residues. CDR1 is LGHDT, CDR2 YNNKEL, per germline (reference sequence). The CDR3 loop reads CASSPRQAYRTDTQYF. CDR3 DNA: TGTGCCAGCAGCCCCCGGCAAGCCTATCGTACAGATACGCAGTATTTT.

The genes are TRBV10-3 and TRBJ2-5; D gene unclear. V was shortened by 0 bases and J by 5 bases, with 16 bases between the two germline ends. The germline V gene has CDR1 ENHRY and CDR2 SYGVKD. This CDR3 is 16 amino acids long. This chain's CDR3 is CAISESTRVPWETQYF. In nucleotides, the CDR3 is TGTGCCATCAGTGAGTCGACTCGCGTACCTTGGGAGACCCAGTACTTC.

The chain couples TRBV6-6 to TRBJ2-7; D call uncertain. CDR3 length equals 13 residues. Deletions cut 0 bases from V and 9 bases from J, with 12 bases between. The germline V gene has CDR1 MNHNY and CDR2 SVGAGI (reference sequence). The CDR3 loop reads CASSYSAPSWQYF. In nucleotides, the CDR3 is TGTGCCAGCAGTTACTCGGCTCCCTCGTGGCAGTACTTC.

In nucleotides, the CDR3 is TGTGCCAGCAGAGCGGGAGAGAGCACCGGGGAGCTGTTTTTT. It specifies CASRAGESTGELFF. V usage is TRBV6-5 and J usage is TRBJ2-2, with 8 bases fitting TRBD2. The CDR3 runs 14 residues. V shed 6 bases, J shed 4 bases, and the junction held 4 bases outside the gene matches. Germline CDR1 MNHEY, CDR2 SVGAGI.

This chain connects TRBV9 to TRBJ2-1; maybe TRBD2 (6 bases). The CDR3 is made up of 17 amino acids. Between the trimmed V and J ends, which lost 0 bases and 2 bases, there was a span of 15 bases. CDR1 SGDLS and CDR2 YYNGEE come from the germline V gene. The chain's CDR3 is CASSVVGGKSPYNEQFF. The CDR3 nucleotides are TGTGCCAGCAGCGTAGTGGGCGGGAAGAGCCCCTACAATGAGCAGTTCTTC.

The chain carries TRBV29-1 and TRBJ1-2; the D is unclear. This CDR3 contains 13 residues. Trimming cost V 3 bases and J 1 base, with 9 bases left between them. Per the germline V gene, CDR1 is SQVTM and CDR2 is ANQGSEA. The CDR3 reads CSVEDGYNYGYTF. CDR3 coding DNA: TGCAGCGTTGAGGACGGCTATAACTATGGCTACACCTTC.

The chain is built from TRBV7-3 and TRBJ1-1; 7 nucleotides align to TRBD1. Per the germline V gene, CDR1 is SGHTA and CDR2 is FQGTGA. Trimming removed 0 bases from V and 0 bases from J; junction bases left unmatched: 1. This CDR3 contains 15 residues. In DNA, the CDR3 is TGTGCCAGCAGCTTAACGGGACAGATGAACACTGAAGCTTTCTTT. Its translation: CASSLTGQMNTEAFF.

This chain links TRBV9 with TRBJ2-3; D is perhaps TRBD2 (6 bases). The CDR3 runs to 14 residues. From germline, CDR1 is SGDLS and CDR2 YYNGEE. V was pared by 4 bases and J by 4 bases, with 13 bases between. CDR3 nucleotide sequence: TGTGCCAGCAGCCTCTACGGGAGTTCAGATACGCAGTATTTT. Amino acids: CASSLYGSSDTQYF.

The chain carries TRBV5-1 and TRBJ1-4; D gene unclear. V gave up 0 bases and J gave up 4 bases, with 16 bases separating them. CDR3 length: 17 amino acids. Germline V gene sequence: CDR1 SGHRS, CDR2 YFSETQ. The CDR3 loop is CASSLDMLGDFNEKLFF. Written as DNA, the CDR3 is TGCGCCAGCAGCTTGGATATGTTGGGCGACTTTAATGAAAAACTGTTTTTT.

The chain employs TRBV9 and TRBJ2-3; 8 nucleotides agree with TRBD1. Germline CDR1 SGDLS, CDR2 YYNGEE. The CDR3 length is 15 residues. J lost 1 base, V lost 3 bases, and 4 bases had no gene match. This CDR3 reads CASSAPGQGTDTQYF. The CDR3 DNA reads TGTGCCAGCAGCGCACCGGGACAGGGCACAGATACGCAGTATTTT.

The chain combines TRBV12-3 or TRBV12-4 with TRBJ1-2; unclear D gene. Trimming pared 3 bases from V and 4 bases from J, leaving 6 bases between. The CDR3 runs 12 residues. CDR3 region: CASSFGSYGYTF. The CDR3 region has the DNA TGTGCCAGCAGTTTTGGGTCCTATGGCTACACCTTC.

This clonotype was seen once. Here the CDR3 reads CASSDPYEQYF. DNA for the CDR3: TGTGCCAGCAGCGACCCCTACGAGCAGTACTTC. The gene calls are TRBV3-1 and TRBJ2-7, with unresolved D. CDR3 length: 11 amino acids. Germline V gene lookup returns CDR1 LGHDT and CDR2 YNNKEL (reference sequence). V was clipped by 5 bases and J by 2 bases, with 4 bases between them.

The CDR3, as DNA: TGTGCCTGGGACGGGAGGGGCTCCTACAATGAGCAGTTCTTC. Amino acid sequence: CAWDGRGSYNEQFF. This chain links TRBV30 with TRBJ2-1; TRBD2 agrees at 8 bases. Germline V gene data show CDR1 as GTSNPN and CDR2 as SVGIG (reference sequence). There are 14 residues in the CDR3. The junction had 3 bases not matched to a gene; V was cut back by 5 bases and J by 0 bases.

The V and J genes are TRBV5-1 and TRBJ2-7; the D gene is possibly TRBD2 (5 bases). This CDR3 has 14 amino acids. Germline CDR1 is SGHRS and CDR2 is YFSETQ. The V gene lost 4 bases and the J gene lost 2 bases, with 13 bases spanning the gap. The CDR3 DNA reads TGCGCCAGCAGCGCGGGTCCAGATCCCTACGAGCAGTACTTC. Its translation: CASSAGPDPYEQYF. Looking up the rest from reference TRBV5-1 and TRBJ2-7 gives the full variable domain: KAGVTQTPRYLIKTRGQQVTLSCSPISGHRSVSWYQQTPGQGLQFLFEYFSETQRNKGNFPGRFSGRQFSNSRSEMNVSTLELGDSALYLCASSAGPDPYEQYFGPGTRLTVT.

This clonotype was found once. The CDR3 reads CASRQGSSYNEQFF. The CDR3 region has the DNA TGTGCCAGTAGACAGGGTAGCTCCTACAATGAGCAGTTCTTC. The rearrangement uses TRBV5-6 and TRBJ2-1; 7 nucleotides match TRBD1. Losses at the gene ends were 8 bases for V and 0 bases for J; bases not matched to a gene: 5. The CDR3 loop spans 14 amino acids. Germline loops: CDR1 SGHDT, CDR2 YYEEEE.

This chain links TRBV10-3 with TRBJ2-1; D remains unclear. The ends were cut back, 7 bases at V and 7 bases at J, with 11 bases in the middle. The V gene's germline CDR1 is ENHRY and CDR2 SYGVKD. CDR3 length: 12 residues. The DNA for the CDR3 is TGTGCCATCACTGGATGGAGTAATGAGCAGTTCTTC. Protein sequence: CAITGWSNEQFF.

This CDR3 is CASEQRQGSNQPQHF. CDR3 nucleotides: TGTGCCAGCGAGCAACGACAGGGAAGCAATCAGCCCCAGCATTTT. This chain joins TRBV6-5 and TRBJ1-5; 7 positions agree with TRBD1. V shed 8 bases and J 1 base; nucleotides not matched to a gene: 8. The CDR3 runs 15 residues. Germline V gene lookup returns CDR1 MNHEY and CDR2 SVGAGI.

The rearrangement links TRBV6-5 to TRBJ2-1; 10 bases are a match to TRBD2. V lost 6 bases and J lost 3; bases outside the gene matches: 2. Germline CDR1 and CDR2: MNHEY and SVGAGI. The length of the CDR3 is 14 residues. CDR3 DNA: TGTGCCAGCAGATGGACTAGCGGCTACAATGAGCAGTTCTTC. It translates to CASRWTSGYNEQFF.

V usage is TRBV6-2 or TRBV6-3 and J usage is TRBJ2-3; TRBD2 matches at 15 bases. V was pared by 6 bases and J by 6 bases, with 28 bases of the junction left unmatched. From germline, CDR1 is MNHEY and CDR2 SVGEGT. The CDR3 is 23 residues long. The chain's CDR3 is CASRMNEGYLAPGLAGGRDTQYF. The CDR3 region has the DNA TGTGCCAGCAGGATGAACGAAGGATATCTCGCGCCCGGACTAGCGGGAGGGCGGGATACGCAGTATTTT.